This T cell receptor (beta chain) was identified during a study of lymphopenia after photon versus proton radiotherapy. This CDR3 has 15 amino acids. Trimming cost V 2 bases and J 6 bases, with 17 bases left between them. CDR1 is MNHNS, CDR2 SASEGT, per germline. Here immunoSEQ multiplex PCR was the method, and the copy in TCRdb shows in-frame clones only, minus some. Seen here are over 10,000 clones, less than 90% observed once, and the top ten hold roughly 3.5%. This TCR was recovered from a man in his fifties or sixties with pancreatic cancer. The source was peripheral blood, collected from a patient treated with photon-based radiotherapy. The V and J genes are TRBV6-1 and TRBJ2-7; D is tentatively TRBD1 or TRBD2 (5 bases each). For the CDR3, the DNA is TGTGCCAGCAGTGAATCCGCGAATTCAGGGAGCGAGCAGTACTTC. Its protein product is CASSESANSGSEQYF.